This T cell receptor (beta chain) was documented in a study of T cells after yellow fever vaccination. Germline V CDR1 and CDR2: SGHRS, YFSETQ. J gave up 4 bases and V 4 bases, and 7 bases lay outside the gene matches. This CDR3 is built from 15 residues. TCRdb reprocessed the 5' RACE reads with MiXCR, giving one entry per CDR3 protein. Among 200,000 or so distinct CDR3 sequences, less than 7.5% were seen once, and the ten largest hold 1% to 1.2%. The chain joins TRBV5-1 to TRBJ1-5; TRBD1 matches at 8 bases. Source: CD4+ T cells sorted from PBMCs, taken on the day of the yellow fever booster vaccination. The receptor was isolated from a young man who received the YFV17D yellow fever vaccine. DNA for the CDR3: TGCGCCAGCAGCGCGGGACAGGACGCGAATCAGCCCCAGCATTTT. This gives the protein CASSAGQDANQPQHF.